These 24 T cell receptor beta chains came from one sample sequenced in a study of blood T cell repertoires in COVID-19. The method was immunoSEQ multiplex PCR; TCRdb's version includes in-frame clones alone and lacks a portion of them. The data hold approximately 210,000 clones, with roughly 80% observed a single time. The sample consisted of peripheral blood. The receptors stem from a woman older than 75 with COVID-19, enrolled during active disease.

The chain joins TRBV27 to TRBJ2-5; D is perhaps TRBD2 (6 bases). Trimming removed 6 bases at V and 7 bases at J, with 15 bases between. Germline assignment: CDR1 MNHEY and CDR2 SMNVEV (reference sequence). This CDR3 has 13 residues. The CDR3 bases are TGTGCCAGCAGGGACTACGCCCAGAGGACCCAGTACTTC. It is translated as CASRDYAQRTQYF.

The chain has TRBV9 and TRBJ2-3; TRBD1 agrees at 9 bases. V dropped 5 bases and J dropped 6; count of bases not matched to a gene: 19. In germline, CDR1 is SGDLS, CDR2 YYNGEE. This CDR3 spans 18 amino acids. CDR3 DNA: TGTGCCAGCAGTGTTGCAAGTACCGGGACAGGGAGTTTGGATACGCAGTATTTT. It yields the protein CASSVASTGTGSLDTQYF.

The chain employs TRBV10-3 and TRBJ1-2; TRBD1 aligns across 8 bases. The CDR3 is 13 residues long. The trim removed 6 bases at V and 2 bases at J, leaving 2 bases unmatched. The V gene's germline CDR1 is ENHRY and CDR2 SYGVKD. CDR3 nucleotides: TGTGCCATCAGGGGACAGGACAACTATGGCTACACCTTC. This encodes CAIRGQDNYGYTF.

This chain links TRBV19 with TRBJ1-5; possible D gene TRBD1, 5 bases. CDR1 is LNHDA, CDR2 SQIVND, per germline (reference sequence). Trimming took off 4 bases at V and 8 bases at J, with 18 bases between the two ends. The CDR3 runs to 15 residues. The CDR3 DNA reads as TGTGCCAGTAGTAATAGGGGTGGGGTCGCAGAGCCCCAGCATTTT. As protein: CASSNRGGVAEPQHF. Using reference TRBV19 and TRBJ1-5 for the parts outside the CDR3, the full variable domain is DGGITQSPKYLFRKEGQNVTLSCEQNLNHDAMYWYRQDPGQGLRLIYYSQIVNDFQKGDIAEGYSVSREKKESFPLTVTSAQKNPTAFYLCASSNRGGVAEPQHFGDGTRLSIL.

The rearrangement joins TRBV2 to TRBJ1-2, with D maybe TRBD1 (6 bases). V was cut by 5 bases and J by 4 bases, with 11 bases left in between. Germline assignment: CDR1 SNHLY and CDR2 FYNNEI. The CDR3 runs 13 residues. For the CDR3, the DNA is TGTGCCAGCAGTCCAGGGACACCCTATGGCTACACCTTC. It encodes CASSPGTPYGYTF. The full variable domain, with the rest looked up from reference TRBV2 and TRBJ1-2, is EPEVTQTPSHQVTQMGQEVILRCVPISNHLYFYWYRQILGQKVEFLVSFYNNEISEKSEIFDDQFSVERPDGSNFTLKIRSTKLEDSAMYFCASSPGTPYGYTFGSGTRLTVV.

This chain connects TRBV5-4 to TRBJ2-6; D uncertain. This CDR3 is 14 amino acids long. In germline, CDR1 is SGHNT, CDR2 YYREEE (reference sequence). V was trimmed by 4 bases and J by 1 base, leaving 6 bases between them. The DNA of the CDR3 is TGTGCCAGCAGCCTTCCGTCTGGGGCCAACGTCCTGACTTTC. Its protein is CASSLPSGANVLTF.

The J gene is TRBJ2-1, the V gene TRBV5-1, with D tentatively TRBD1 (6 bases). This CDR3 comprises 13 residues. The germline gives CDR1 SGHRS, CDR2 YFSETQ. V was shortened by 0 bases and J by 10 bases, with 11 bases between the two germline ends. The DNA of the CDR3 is TGCGCCAGCAGCTTGGAACAGGGTTACGAGCAGTTCTTC. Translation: CASSLEQGYEQFF.

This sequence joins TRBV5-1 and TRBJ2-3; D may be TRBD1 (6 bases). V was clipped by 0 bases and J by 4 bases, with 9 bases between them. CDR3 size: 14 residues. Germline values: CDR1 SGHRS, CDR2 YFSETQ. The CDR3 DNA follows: TGCGCCAGCAGCTTGGGAACAGGGTCAGATACGCAGTATTTT. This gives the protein CASSLGTGSDTQYF.

The CDR3 DNA reads as TGTGCCAGCAGCTTAGGGGGGACGATTTTACGGGGCACAGATACGCAGTATTTT. Protein product: CASSLGGTILRGTDTQYF. J is TRBJ2-3 and V is TRBV7-3; possibly TRBD2 for D (6 bases). CDR1 is SGHTA and CDR2 is FQGTGA in the germline V gene. V lost 2 bases and J 1 base, leaving 19 bases between the germline ends. The CDR3 spans 18 residues.

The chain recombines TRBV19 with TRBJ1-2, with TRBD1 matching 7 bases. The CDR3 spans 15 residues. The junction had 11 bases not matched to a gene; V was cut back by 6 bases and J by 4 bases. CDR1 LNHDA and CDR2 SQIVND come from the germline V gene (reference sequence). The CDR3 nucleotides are TGTGCCAGTAGCCCTCCAGGGGGAGGCCCCTATGGCTACACCTTC. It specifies CASSPPGGGPYGYTF. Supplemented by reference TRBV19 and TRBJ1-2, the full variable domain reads DGGITQSPKYLFRKEGQNVTLSCEQNLNHDAMYWYRQDPGQGLRLIYYSQIVNDFQKGDIAEGYSVSREKKESFPLTVTSAQKNPTAFYLCASSPPGGGPYGYTFGSGTRLTVV.

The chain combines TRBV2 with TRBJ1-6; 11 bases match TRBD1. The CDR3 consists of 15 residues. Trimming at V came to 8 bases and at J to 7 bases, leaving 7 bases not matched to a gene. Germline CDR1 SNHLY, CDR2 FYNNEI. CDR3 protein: CASGGQGATNSPLHF. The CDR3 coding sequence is TGTGCCAGCGGAGGACAGGGGGCCACCAATTCACCCCTCCACTTT.

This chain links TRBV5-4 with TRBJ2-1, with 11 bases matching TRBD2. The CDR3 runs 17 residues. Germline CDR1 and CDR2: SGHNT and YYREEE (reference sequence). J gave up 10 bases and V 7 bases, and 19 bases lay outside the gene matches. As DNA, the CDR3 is TGTGCCAGCTTCCAGGGGATTGTAGCGGGAGGGTTCGGCGAGCAGTTCTTC. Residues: CASFQGIVAGGFGEQFF.

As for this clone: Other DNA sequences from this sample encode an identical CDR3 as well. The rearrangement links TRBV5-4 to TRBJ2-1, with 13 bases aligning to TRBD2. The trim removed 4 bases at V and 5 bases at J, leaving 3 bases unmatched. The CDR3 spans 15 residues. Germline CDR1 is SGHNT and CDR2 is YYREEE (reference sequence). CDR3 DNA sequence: TGTGCCAGCAGCCTCGGACTAGCGGGGGACAATGAGCAGTTCTTC. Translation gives CASSLGLAGDNEQFF.

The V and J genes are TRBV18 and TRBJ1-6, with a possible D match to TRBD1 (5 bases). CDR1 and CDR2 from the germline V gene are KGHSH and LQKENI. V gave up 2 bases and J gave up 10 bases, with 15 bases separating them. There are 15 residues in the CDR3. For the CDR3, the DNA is TGTGCCAGCTCACCAAGCAAGGGGTCGATATCACCCCTCCACTTT. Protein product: CASSPSKGSISPLHF.

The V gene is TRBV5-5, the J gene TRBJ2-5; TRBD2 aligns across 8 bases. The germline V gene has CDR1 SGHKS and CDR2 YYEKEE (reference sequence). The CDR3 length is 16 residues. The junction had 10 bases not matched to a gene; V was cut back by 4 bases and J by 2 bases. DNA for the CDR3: TGTGCCAGCAGCGGCGGGCCGGGACTAGGGCAAGAGACCCAGTACTTC. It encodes CASSGGPGLGQETQYF.

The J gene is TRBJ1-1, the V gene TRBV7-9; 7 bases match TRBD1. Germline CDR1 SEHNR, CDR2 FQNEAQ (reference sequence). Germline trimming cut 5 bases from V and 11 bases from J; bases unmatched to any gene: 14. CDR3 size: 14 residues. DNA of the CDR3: TGTGCCAGCAGCATCCGGGACAGCCCCGCATCTGCTTTCTTT. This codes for CASSIRDSPASAFF.

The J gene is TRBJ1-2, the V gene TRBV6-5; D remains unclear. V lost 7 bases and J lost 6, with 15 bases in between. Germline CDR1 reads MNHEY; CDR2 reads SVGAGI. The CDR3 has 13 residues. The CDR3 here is CASTPGRSDGYTF. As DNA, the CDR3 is TGTGCCAGCACCCCCGGGAGGTCGGATGGCTACACCTTC.

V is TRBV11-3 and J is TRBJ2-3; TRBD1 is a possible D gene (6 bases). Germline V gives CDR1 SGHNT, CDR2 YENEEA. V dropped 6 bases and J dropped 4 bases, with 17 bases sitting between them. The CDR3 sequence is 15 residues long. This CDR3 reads CASRQGTTSADTQYF. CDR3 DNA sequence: TGTGCCAGCAGGCAAGGGACAACATCTGCAGATACGCAGTATTTT. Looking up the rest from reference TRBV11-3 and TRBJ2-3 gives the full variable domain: EAGVVQSPRYKIIEKKQPVAFWCNPISGHNTLYWYLQNLGQGPELLIRYENEEAVDDSQLPKDRFSAERLKGVDSTLKIQPAELGDSAVYLCASRQGTTSADTQYFGPGTRLTVL.

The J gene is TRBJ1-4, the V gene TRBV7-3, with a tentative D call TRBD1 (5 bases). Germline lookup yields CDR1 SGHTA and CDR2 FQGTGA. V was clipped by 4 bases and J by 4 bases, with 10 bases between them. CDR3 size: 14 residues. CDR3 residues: CASSSGYDNEKLFF. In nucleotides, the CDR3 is TGTGCCAGCAGCTCAGGGTATGATAATGAAAAACTGTTTTTT.

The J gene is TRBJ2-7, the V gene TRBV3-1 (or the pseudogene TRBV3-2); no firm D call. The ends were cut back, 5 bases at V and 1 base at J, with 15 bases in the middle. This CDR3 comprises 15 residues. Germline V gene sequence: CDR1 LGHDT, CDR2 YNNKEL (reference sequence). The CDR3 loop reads CASSSHRGGSYEQYF. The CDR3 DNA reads TGTGCCAGCAGCTCACACCGAGGCGGTTCCTACGAGCAGTACTTC.

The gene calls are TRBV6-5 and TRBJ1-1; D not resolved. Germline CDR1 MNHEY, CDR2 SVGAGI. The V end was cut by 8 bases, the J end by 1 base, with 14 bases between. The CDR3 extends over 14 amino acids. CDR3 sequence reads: CASRFTSENTEAFF. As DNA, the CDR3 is TGTGCCAGCCGATTTACCTCAGAGAACACTGAAGCTTTCTTT.

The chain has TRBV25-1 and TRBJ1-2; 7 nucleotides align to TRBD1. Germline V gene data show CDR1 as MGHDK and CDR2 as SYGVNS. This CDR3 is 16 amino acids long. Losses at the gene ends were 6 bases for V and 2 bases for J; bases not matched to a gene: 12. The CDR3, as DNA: TGTGCCAGCAGCGCGCATAGACAGGGACCCAACTATGGCTACACCTTC. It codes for CASSAHRQGPNYGYTF.

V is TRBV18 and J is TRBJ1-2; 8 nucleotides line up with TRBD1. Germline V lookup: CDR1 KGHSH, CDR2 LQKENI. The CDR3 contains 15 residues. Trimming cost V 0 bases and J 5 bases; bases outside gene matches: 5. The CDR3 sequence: CASSPPNRGGYGYTF. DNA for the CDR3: TGTGCCAGCTCACCACCAAACAGGGGGGGATATGGCTACACCTTC. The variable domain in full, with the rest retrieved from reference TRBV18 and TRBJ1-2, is NAGVMQNPRHLVRRRGQEARLRCSPMKGHSHVYWYRQLPEEGLKFMVYLQKENIIDESGMPKERFSAEFPKEGPSILRIQQVVRGDSAAYFCASSPPNRGGYGYTFGSGTRLTVV.

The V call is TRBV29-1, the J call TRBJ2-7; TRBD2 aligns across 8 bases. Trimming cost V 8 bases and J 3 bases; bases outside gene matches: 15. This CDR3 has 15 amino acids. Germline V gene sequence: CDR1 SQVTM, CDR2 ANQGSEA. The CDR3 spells CSPPTDTSGDYEQYF. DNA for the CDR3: TGCAGCCCACCTACCGATACTAGCGGAGACTACGAGCAGTACTTC.